The entry below describes one TCR beta chain. Its target is not known. This entry is derived from a study of vaccination effects on CD4 cells after COVID-19. The data were produced by immunoSEQ multiplex PCR, yet TCRdb's version contains in-frame clones alone and is incomplete. The sample carries about 37,000 clones, under 85% recorded once. CD4+ T cells were isolated after nine to ten days of culture. Absence of prior SARS-CoV-2 infection characterized the vaccine recipients, who showed negative nucleocapsid antibodies. The specimen was CD4+ T cells from PBMCs cultured without peptide, collected before COVID-19 vaccination. The receptor comes from a human donor who received a COVID-19 vaccine.

DNA for the CDR3: TGTGCCAGCAGCCAAGTGCCGGGAGGAAACACCATATATTTT. Protein product: CASSQVPGGNTIYF. The V call is TRBV3-1 (or the pseudogene TRBV3-2), the J call TRBJ1-3, with D hard to call. V was trimmed by 1 base and J by 4 bases, leaving 8 bases between them. The CDR3 is made up of 14 amino acids. Germline V gene data show CDR1 as LGHDT and CDR2 as YNNKEL (reference sequence).